This T cell receptor (beta chain) emerged from a study of post-analysis software for immune sequencing data. Study-level results: By F measure, strong co-clustering occurred among samples prepared in the same batch. Five or six TRBV segments, including TRBV5-6, TRBV5-1 and TRBV20-1, were more frequent in patients than controls. In multiple sclerosis, normalized Chao1 diversity was significantly below that of controls.

This clonotype was detected only a few times. What it binds is not known. Prepared libraries of TCR beta cDNA carried unique molecular identifiers. A population of about 0.95 to 10 million T cells gave rise to approximately 530,000 cDNA molecules. TCRdb re-called the PCR reads with MiXCR, one entry per CDR3 protein. The sample holds about 760,000 distinct CDR3 sequences; roughly 29% are singletons and the top ten take more than 0.45%. The CDR3 covers 15 residues. Germline V gene lookup returns CDR1 KGHSH and CDR2 LQKENI. The V and J ends lost 2 bases and 2 bases respectively, with 10 bases between them.

The sequencing sample was made of blood. The TCR was taken from a girl aged 10 to 17 with multiple sclerosis. The J gene is TRBJ1-5, the V gene TRBV18; TRBD1 might be the D (5 bases). CDR3 amino acids: CASSPSGRGNQPQHF. In nucleotides, the CDR3 is TGTGCCAGCTCACCATCAGGGCGCGGCAATCAGCCCCAGCATTTT.